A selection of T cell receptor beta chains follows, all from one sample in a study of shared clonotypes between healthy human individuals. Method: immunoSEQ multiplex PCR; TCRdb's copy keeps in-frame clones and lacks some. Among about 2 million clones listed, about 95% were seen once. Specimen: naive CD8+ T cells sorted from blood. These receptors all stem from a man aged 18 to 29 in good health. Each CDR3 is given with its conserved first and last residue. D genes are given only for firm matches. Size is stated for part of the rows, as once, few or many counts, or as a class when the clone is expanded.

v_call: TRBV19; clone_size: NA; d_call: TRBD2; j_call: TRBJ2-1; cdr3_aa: CASSMTSGGYNEQFF; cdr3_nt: TGTGCCAGTAGTATGACTAGCGGGGGGTACAATGAGCAGTTCTTC
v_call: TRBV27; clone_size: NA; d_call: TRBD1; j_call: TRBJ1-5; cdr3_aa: CASSSGTVNQPQHF; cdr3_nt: TGTGCCAGCAGTTCTGGGACAGTCAATCAGCCCCAGCATTTT
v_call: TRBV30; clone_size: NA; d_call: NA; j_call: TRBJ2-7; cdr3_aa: CAWRARYGGISYEQYF; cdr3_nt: TGTGCCTGGAGAGCCCGGTACGGGGGAATTTCCTACGAGCAGTACTTC
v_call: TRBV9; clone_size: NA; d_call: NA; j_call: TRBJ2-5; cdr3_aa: CASSGRGAQETQYF; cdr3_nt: TGTGCCAGCAGCGGAAGAGGGGCTCAAGAGACCCAGTACTTC
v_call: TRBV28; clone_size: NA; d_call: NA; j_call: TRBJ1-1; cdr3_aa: CASSWAVGGTEAFF; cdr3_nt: TGTGCCAGCAGTTGGGCGGTGGGGGGCACTGAAGCTTTCTTT
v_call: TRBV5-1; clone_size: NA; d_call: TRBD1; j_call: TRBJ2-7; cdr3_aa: CASSMGTAIAYEQYF; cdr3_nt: TGCGCCAGCAGCATGGGGACAGCGATAGCCTACGAGCAGTACTTC
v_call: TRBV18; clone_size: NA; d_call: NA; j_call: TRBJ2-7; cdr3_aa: CASSPPGTYEQYF; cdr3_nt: TGTGCCAGCTCACCACCGGGTACCTACGAGCAGTACTTC
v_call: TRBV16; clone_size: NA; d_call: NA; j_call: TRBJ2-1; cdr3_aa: CASSQSIAASYNEQFF; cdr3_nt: TGTGCCAGCAGCCAATCTATCGCGGCATCCTACAATGAGCAGTTCTTC
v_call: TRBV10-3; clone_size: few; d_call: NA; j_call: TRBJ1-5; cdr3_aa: CAIREGINQPQHF; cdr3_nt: TGTGCCATCAGAGAGGGAATCAATCAGCCCCAGCATTTT
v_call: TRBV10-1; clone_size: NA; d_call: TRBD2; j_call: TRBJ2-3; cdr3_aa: CATLAGVEDTQYF; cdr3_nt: TGCGCCACCCTAGCGGGAGTTGAGGATACGCAGTATTTT
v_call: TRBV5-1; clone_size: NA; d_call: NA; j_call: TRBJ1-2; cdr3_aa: CASSLASVGTEYGYTF; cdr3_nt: TGCGCCAGCAGCTTGGCCTCAGTAGGGACCGAGTATGGCTACACCTTC
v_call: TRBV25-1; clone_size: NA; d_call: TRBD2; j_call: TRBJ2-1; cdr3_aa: CASLAGRWFF; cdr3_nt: TGTGCCAGTCTAGCGGGGCGCTGGTTCTTC
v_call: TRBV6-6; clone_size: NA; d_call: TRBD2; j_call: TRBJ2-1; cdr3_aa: CASSYMSSGSYEQFF; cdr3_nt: TGTGCCAGCAGTTACATGTCTAGCGGGAGTTATGAGCAGTTCTTC
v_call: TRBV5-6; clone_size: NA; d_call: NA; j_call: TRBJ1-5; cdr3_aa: CASSLLGSNQPQHF; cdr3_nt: TGTGCCAGCAGCTTGTTGGGTAGCAATCAGCCCCAGCATTTT
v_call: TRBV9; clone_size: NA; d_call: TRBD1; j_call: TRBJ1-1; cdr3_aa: CASSDGTVNTEAFF; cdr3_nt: TGTGCCAGCAGCGACGGGACAGTGAACACTGAAGCTTTCTTT
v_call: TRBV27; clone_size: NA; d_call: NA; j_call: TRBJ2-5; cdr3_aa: CATAPQQTQETQYF; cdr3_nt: TGTGCCACTGCACCACAGCAGACTCAAGAGACCCAGTACTTC
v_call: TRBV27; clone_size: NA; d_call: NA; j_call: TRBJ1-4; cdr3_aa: CASRPGTVATNEKLFF; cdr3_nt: TGTGCCAGCAGACCCGGGACGGTTGCAACTAATGAAAAACTGTTTTTT
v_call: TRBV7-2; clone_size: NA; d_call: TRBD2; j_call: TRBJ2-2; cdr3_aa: CASSRRLAGVGTGELFF; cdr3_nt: TGTGCCAGCAGCCGCCGACTAGCGGGAGTAGGAACCGGGGAGCTGTTTTTT